Reported below is one T cell receptor (beta chain). This clonotype was seen repeatedly, ten times or more. It has no known antigen specificity. Within one base of it there is no much larger clone, and no base qualities were kept. Spanning cysteine to phenylalanine, the CDR3 consists of 15 amino acids. Only the CDR3 portion is preserved as DNA: 45 bases, with reading frame beginning at the first base. Based on the germline V gene (reference sequence), the CDR1 and CDR2 sequences are SGHNT and YYREEE. V has 0 bases trimmed and J has 3 bases trimmed; junction bases matching no gene number 3. Hyperthyroidism patients were aged 18 to 65 years and newly diagnosed, with disease duration of less than 2 months. The study excluded patients with uncontrolled infections, other autoimmune diseases, pregnancy or lactation. Diagnoses were based on clinical symptoms, serum thyroxine and TRAb, thyroid ultrasound and orbital computed tomography. Blood from progressor patients was drawn when they were first diagnosed with hyperthyroidism, before any ophthalmopathy symptoms appeared. PBMCs were isolated from 7.5 to 10 ml of fresh peripheral blood by Ficoll-Paque density gradient centrifugation. Progressor patients were initially diagnosed with Graves' hyperthyroidism and developed ophthalmopathy during follow-up. Total RNA was extracted using Trizol reagent, and RNA quality was assessed on an Agilent 2100 Bioanalyzer.

The data were obtained in a study of T cells in Graves' hyperthyroidism and ophthalmopathy (dated by TCRdb to between 2018 and 2020). A note on the overall study: Peripheral blood was collected at initial diagnosis, before any treatment. In addition, the study compared T-cell repertoires in thyroid tissue and in blood from five to seven Graves' hyperthyroidism patients. An independent validation cohort of 18 to 20 hyperthyroidism patients and about 16 patients who later progressed to ophthalmopathy tested prospective prediction of ophthalmopathy. The 100 or so discovery patients were divided at random into training and test sets in a 7:3 ratio. Following sampling, methimazole starting at 30 mg daily was given to hyperthyroidism patients, and high-dose intravenous methylprednisolone was given to ophthalmopathy patients. The paper describes TCR Vbeta CDR3 sequencing of about 140 peripheral blood samples, made up of approximately 40 ophthalmopathy patients, around 73 hyperthyroidism patients and roughly 17 progressor patients. TCR V-J signatures able to tell the groups apart were searched for in a discovery cohort of some 97 patients, of whom 43 had Graves' ophthalmopathy and 57 had stable Graves' hyperthyroidism.

On the study overall, not on this receptor specifically: Sample size was not statistically predetermined, and blinding of investigators to group allocation was not performed. Most expanded thyroid clonotypes (frequency above 0.001) were also detected in blood, a finding suggesting that blood repertoires may reflect thyroid immune responses. During validation, the model predicted progression to ophthalmopathy a median of approximately 6 months ahead of onset, with almost 71% sensitivity and about 75% specificity. Ophthalmopathy was separated from stable hyperthyroidism by a 13 V-J signature model, with around 90% sensitivity and approximately 81% specificity obtained in cross-validation and 80%/75% obtained in testing.

TCR beta CDR3 regions were amplified from RNA transcripts. A first-round RT-PCR of the TCR CDR3 used the HTBI primer set with the Qiagen OneStep RT-PCR kit. The libraries were constructed in a second round of multiplex PCR and then size-selected and purified. The libraries were sequenced on an Illumina HiSeq2000 using paired-end 100 bp reads. The published analysis was carried out like this. SOAPnuke was used to process the raw data, removing reads that contained adapters or uncalled bases, had a mean Phred below 15, or lacked an exact match to the constant primer or identifier. High-quality paired reads were merged with COPE v1.2.5, and unique nucleotide sequences were defined as clonotypes. MiTCR v1.1 was used to align clonotypes to the IMGT TRBV, TRBD and TRBJ reference segments. Only V-J combinations with frequency above 0.0001, covering roughly 99% of repertoires, were analysed. The TCS score was defined as F50 (clonal expansion) divided by E x V (chaos), with BLOSUM62-based TCRdist calculated between CDR3 peptides within each V-J. Welch's t-statistics and random forest reduced 500 to 650 V-J features to 13, which were used in a naive Bayes classifier (R e1071). TCRdb reprocessed the public reads (quality trimming at Q25 with fastp, clone calling with MiXCR) and kept in-frame beta chains. Rows are unified per CDR3 protein, each entry keeping the most common DNA and genes. The V and J calls, along with clone size, are taken from TCRdb and not from the paper's own processing. The sample table lists roughly 160,000 distinct CDR3 sequences, less than 10% of them with a count of one. Clones ranked in the top ten supply less than 25% of the sample.

Sample: blood. The sequence came from a woman under 30 with Graves' hyperthyroidism that later progressed to Graves' ophthalmopathy. The V and J genes are TRBV5-4 and TRBJ2-1, with 7 junctional bases fitting TRBD1. The CDR3 has the sequence CASSLGGGVYNEQFF. The nucleotide sequence is given as TGTGCCAGCAGCTTGGGAGGGGGCGTCTACAATGAGCAGTTCTTC.